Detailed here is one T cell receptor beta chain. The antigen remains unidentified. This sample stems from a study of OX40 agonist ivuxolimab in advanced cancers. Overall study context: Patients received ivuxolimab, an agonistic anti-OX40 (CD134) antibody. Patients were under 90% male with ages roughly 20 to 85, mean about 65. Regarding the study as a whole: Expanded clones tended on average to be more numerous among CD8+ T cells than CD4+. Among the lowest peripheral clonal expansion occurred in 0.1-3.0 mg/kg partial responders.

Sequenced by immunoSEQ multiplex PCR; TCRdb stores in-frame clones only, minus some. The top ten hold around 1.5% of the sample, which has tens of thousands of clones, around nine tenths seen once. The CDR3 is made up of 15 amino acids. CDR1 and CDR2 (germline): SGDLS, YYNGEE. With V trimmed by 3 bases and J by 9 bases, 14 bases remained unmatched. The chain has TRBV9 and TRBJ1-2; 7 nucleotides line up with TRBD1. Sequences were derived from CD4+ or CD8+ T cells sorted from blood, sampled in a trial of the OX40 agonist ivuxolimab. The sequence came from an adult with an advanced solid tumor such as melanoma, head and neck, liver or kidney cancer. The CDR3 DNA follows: TGTGCCAGCAGCGGGATGACAGGGTGGATAGAGTGCTACACCTTC. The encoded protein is CASSGMTGWIECYTF.